The T cell receptor (beta chain) described here comes from a study of neurological immune-mediated disorders. The CDR3 extends over 14 amino acids. Germline CDR1 SGHRS, CDR2 YFSETQ. 5'RACE employing 10-nucleotide random UMIs yielded the cDNA. TCRdb used MiXCR to reprocess the 5' RACE reads, holding one entry per CDR3 protein. The sample consists of roughly 60,000 distinct CDR3 sequences, about an eighth of them appearing once. At least ten counts were recorded for this clonotype. Compared with germline, one end of the junction differs, possibly owing to a read error. The TCR sequence derives from a man aged 55 to 69 in good health. The genes are TRBV5-1 and TRBJ1-1; D unresolved. What was sequenced was PBMCs. Here the CDR3 reads CASNLGSMNTEAFF. The DNA for the CDR3 is TGCGCCAGCAACTTGGGTTCTATGAACACTGAAGCTTTCTTT.